The rows below give T cell receptor beta chains drawn from one sample of a study of cytomegalovirus exposure and HLA in healthy donors. Clones were read by immunoSEQ multiplex PCR, and TCRdb kept only the in-frame ones, dropping some. Of over 70,000 clones listed, roughly 80% were seen once; the top ten hold around 32%. What was sequenced was PBMCs. The source of these receptors is a man aged 50-59 years in good health and CMV-seropositive. The CDR3 runs from the conserved cysteine through the conserved F or W. Each record gives: J gene, D gene, clone size, V gene, CDR3 DNA, CDR3 protein. A D gene is named only where the DNA matches it firmly. Size tells how often a clone was seen (once, few, many) or the class of an expanded clone, and some rows leave it out.

J gene: TRBJ2-1; D gene: NA; clone size: NA; V gene: TRBV11-2; CDR3 DNA: TGTGCCAGCAGCTTAGATTTTAACAATGAGCAGTTCTTC; CDR3 protein: CASSLDFNNEQFF
J gene: TRBJ2-7; D gene: NA; clone size: NA; V gene: TRBV5-6; CDR3 DNA: TGTGCCAGCAGCTTGGATGTTAGCTACGAGCAGTACTTC; CDR3 protein: CASSLDVSYEQYF
J gene: TRBJ1-2; D gene: TRBD1; clone size: NA; V gene: TRBV9; CDR3 DNA: TGTGCCAGCCGCGCGGTGGGACAGGGAAATGCTAACTATGGCTACACCTTC; CDR3 protein: CASRAVGQGNANYGYTF
J gene: TRBJ2-7; D gene: TRBD2; clone size: NA; V gene: TRBV7-2; CDR3 DNA: TGTGCCAGCAGCGTTAGCGGGGGGTCCTACGAGCAGTACTTC; CDR3 protein: CASSVSGGSYEQYF
J gene: TRBJ1-6; D gene: TRBD1; clone size: NA; V gene: TRBV6-5; CDR3 DNA: TGTGCCAGCAGTAGACAGGGGGCCCGTTCACCCCTCCACTTT; CDR3 protein: CASSRQGARSPLHF
J gene: TRBJ2-3; D gene: NA; clone size: NA; V gene: TRBV6-1; CDR3 DNA: TGTGCCAGCAGTGAACTAAGCACAGATACGCAGTATTTT; CDR3 protein: CASSELSTDTQYF
J gene: TRBJ1-5; D gene: NA; clone size: NA; V gene: TRBV7-2; CDR3 DNA: TGTGCCAGCAGCTTAGCGCCCAGGAACCTAAACCCCAATCAGCCCCAGCATTTT; CDR3 protein: CASSLAPRNLNPNQPQHF
J gene: TRBJ2-7; D gene: NA; clone size: NA; V gene: TRBV9; CDR3 DNA: TGTGCCAGCAGCCCGTCGCGAGACAGTTACGAGCAGTACTTC; CDR3 protein: CASSPSRDSYEQYF
J gene: TRBJ2-7; D gene: TRBD1; clone size: NA; V gene: TRBV5-5; CDR3 DNA: TGTGCCAGCAGCTCCGAGGGACAGGATCCCCTCTACGAGCAGTACTTC; CDR3 protein: CASSSEGQDPLYEQYF
J gene: TRBJ2-7; D gene: TRBD2; clone size: NA; V gene: TRBV11-2; CDR3 DNA: TGTGCCAGCAGCTTTGGTGGACTAGCCAACGAGCAGTACTTC; CDR3 protein: CASSFGGLANEQYF
J gene: TRBJ1-3; D gene: NA; clone size: once; V gene: TRBV6-5; CDR3 DNA: TGTGCCAGCAGTTACTCGAACCAGGGAGGAAACACCATATATTTT; CDR3 protein: CASSYSNQGGNTIYF
J gene: TRBJ1-1; D gene: NA; clone size: NA; V gene: TRBV7-8; CDR3 DNA: TGTGCCAGCAGCAACCGTGCAAACCGGGATCAGAACACTGAAGCTTTCTTT; CDR3 protein: CASSNRANRDQNTEAFF
J gene: TRBJ1-4; D gene: NA; clone size: NA; V gene: TRBV30; CDR3 DNA: TGTGCCTGGAGCAGATACGAGGGGGTAAATGAAAAACTGCTTTTT; CDR3 protein: CAWSRYEGVNEKLLF
J gene: TRBJ2-7; D gene: TRBD2; clone size: NA; V gene: TRBV7-9; CDR3 DNA: TGTTCCAGCAGCTCCCTTACTAGCGGAGCGTACGAGCAGTACTTC; CDR3 protein: CSSSSLTSGAYEQYF
J gene: TRBJ1-2; D gene: NA; clone size: few; V gene: TRBV30; CDR3 DNA: TGTGCCTGGAGTGTAACCGCGGAGAACTATGGCTACACCTTC; CDR3 protein: CAWSVTAENYGYTF
J gene: TRBJ2-3; D gene: TRBD2; clone size: NA; V gene: TRBV5-8; CDR3 DNA: TGTGCCAGCAGCCGGACGATGACTAGCGGGACCACAGATACGCAGTATTTT; CDR3 protein: CASSRTMTSGTTDTQYF
J gene: TRBJ2-3; D gene: TRBD2; clone size: NA; V gene: TRBV5-4; CDR3 DNA: TGTGCCAGCAGCTTGGCCGCTAGCGGAAACACAGATACGCAGTATTTT; CDR3 protein: CASSLAASGNTDTQYF
J gene: TRBJ1-2; D gene: TRBD1; clone size: few; V gene: TRBV18; CDR3 DNA: TGTGCCAGCTCCCGACAGGGATCGGCTGGCTACACCTTC; CDR3 protein: CASSRQGSAGYTF
J gene: TRBJ2-3; D gene: TRBD1; clone size: NA; V gene: TRBV2; CDR3 DNA: TGTGCCAGCAGTGAGGACAGGACTAGCACAGATACGCAGTATTTT; CDR3 protein: CASSEDRTSTDTQYF
J gene: TRBJ1-2; D gene: NA; clone size: NA; V gene: TRBV2; CDR3 DNA: TGTGCCAGCACGGAAGGGGTAAACTATGGCTACACCTTC; CDR3 protein: CASTEGVNYGYTF
J gene: TRBJ2-5; D gene: NA; clone size: NA; V gene: TRBV5-4; CDR3 DNA: TGTGCCAGCAGCTTGTATTCCAGCGTAGAGACCCAGTACTTC; CDR3 protein: CASSLYSSVETQYF
J gene: TRBJ1-1; D gene: NA; clone size: NA; V gene: TRBV6-4; CDR3 DNA: TGTGCCAGCAGTGCATTTCTTACAGGGCAGGGAAAAAGGAACACTGAAGCTTTCTTT; CDR3 protein: CASSAFLTGQGKRNTEAFF
J gene: TRBJ2-5; D gene: TRBD2; clone size: once; V gene: TRBV5-4; CDR3 DNA: TGTGCCAGCAGCTGGTTAGCGGGAGAGGTTGAGACCCAGTACTTC; CDR3 protein: CASSWLAGEVETQYF
J gene: TRBJ2-1; D gene: TRBD2; clone size: few; V gene: TRBV27; CDR3 DNA: TGTGCCAGCAGTTTACTGGGGACTAGCGGGTACAATGAGCAGTTCTTC; CDR3 protein: CASSLLGTSGYNEQFF
J gene: TRBJ1-5; D gene: NA; clone size: NA; V gene: TRBV15; CDR3 DNA: TGTGCCACCAGCAGAGTGAGTGCAGGGCCTCGTAGGCCCCAGCATTTT; CDR3 protein: CATSRVSAGPRRPQHF
J gene: TRBJ1-2; D gene: NA; clone size: NA; V gene: TRBV10-3; CDR3 DNA: TGTGCCATCAGTGAAAAGGTAGAGGAAGCCAGAAATGGCTACACCTTC; CDR3 protein: CAISEKVEEARNGYTF
J gene: TRBJ1-4; D gene: TRBD1; clone size: NA; V gene: TRBV19; CDR3 DNA: TGTGCCAGTAGGGACAGGGGTGGTACTAATGAAAAACTGTTTTTT; CDR3 protein: CASRDRGGTNEKLFF
J gene: TRBJ2-3; D gene: TRBD1; clone size: NA; V gene: TRBV11-1; CDR3 DNA: TGTGCCAGCAGCTTTATAACAGGGGGCACAGATACGCAGTATTTT; CDR3 protein: CASSFITGGTDTQYF
J gene: TRBJ2-3; D gene: TRBD1; clone size: NA; V gene: TRBV29-1; CDR3 DNA: TGCAGCGTTGCGGAACAGGGGGCAGGCACAGATACGCAGTATTTT; CDR3 protein: CSVAEQGAGTDTQYF
J gene: TRBJ2-7; D gene: TRBD2; clone size: NA; V gene: TRBV4-1; CDR3 DNA: TGCGCCAGCAGCCAAGCTAGCGGGACTCACTACGAGCAGTACTTC; CDR3 protein: CASSQASGTHYEQYF
J gene: TRBJ2-5; D gene: NA; clone size: NA; V gene: TRBV18; CDR3 DNA: TGTGCCAGCTCACTCCGGGAGCAACCTTTCCAAGAGACCCAGTACTTC; CDR3 protein: CASSLREQPFQETQYF
J gene: TRBJ1-5; D gene: NA; clone size: NA; V gene: TRBV9; CDR3 DNA: TGTGCCAGCAGCGGAACTGGCAATCAGCCCCAGCATTTT; CDR3 protein: CASSGTGNQPQHF
J gene: TRBJ1-5; D gene: NA; clone size: few; V gene: TRBV18; CDR3 DNA: TGTGCCAGCTCTCCCAACGGGGAAAAGCCCCAGCATTTT; CDR3 protein: CASSPNGEKPQHF
J gene: TRBJ2-2; D gene: NA; clone size: NA; V gene: TRBV4-1; CDR3 DNA: TGCGCCAGCAGCCAGGGCGGGATCGACACCGGGGAGCTGTTTTTT; CDR3 protein: CASSQGGIDTGELFF
J gene: TRBJ1-2; D gene: TRBD1; clone size: NA; V gene: TRBV6-5; CDR3 DNA: TGTGCCAGCAGTCGACAGGGTCGGGGCTACACCTTC; CDR3 protein: CASSRQGRGYTF
J gene: TRBJ2-5; D gene: NA; clone size: NA; V gene: TRBV30; CDR3 DNA: TGTGCCTGGAGTGTAGGGGGACAAGAGACCCAGTACTTC; CDR3 protein: CAWSVGGQETQYF
J gene: TRBJ1-3; D gene: NA; clone size: NA; V gene: TRBV2; CDR3 DNA: TGTGCCAGCAGGGGGGCTGGGGGCAGTGGAAACACCATATATTTT; CDR3 protein: CASRGAGGSGNTIYF
J gene: TRBJ2-7; D gene: NA; clone size: NA; V gene: TRBV5-1; CDR3 DNA: TGCGCCAGCAGCTTGGGTTTTCCAGCGAGCTACGAGCAGTACTTC; CDR3 protein: CASSLGFPASYEQYF
J gene: TRBJ2-1; D gene: TRBD1; clone size: NA; V gene: TRBV5-1; CDR3 DNA: TGCGCCAGCAGCTTCTCCCTCGGACAGGGGGGGAAGAATGAGCAGTTCTTC; CDR3 protein: CASSFSLGQGGKNEQFF
J gene: TRBJ2-7; D gene: NA; clone size: few; V gene: TRBV11-3; CDR3 DNA: TGTGCCAGCAGTTTCAACCCGTCTAGTAGCGAGCAGTACTTC; CDR3 protein: CASSFNPSSSEQYF
J gene: TRBJ2-7; D gene: NA; clone size: once; V gene: TRBV18; CDR3 DNA: TGTGCCAGCTCATCCGAAACAGTAACCTACGAGCAGTACTTC; CDR3 protein: CASSSETVTYEQYF
J gene: TRBJ1-1; D gene: NA; clone size: NA; V gene: TRBV5-1; CDR3 DNA: TGCGCCAGCAGCTTTGGAACAGGGTTAGCTGAAGCTTTCTTT; CDR3 protein: CASSFGTGLAEAFF
J gene: TRBJ2-7; D gene: NA; clone size: NA; V gene: TRBV30; CDR3 DNA: TGTGCCTGGAGTGATTGGCAGGACTACGAGCAGTACTTC; CDR3 protein: CAWSDWQDYEQYF
J gene: TRBJ1-5; D gene: NA; clone size: NA; V gene: TRBV7-2; CDR3 DNA: TGTACCAGCAGCACCGGCGTGGGGCCAAATCAGCCCCAGCATTTT; CDR3 protein: CTSSTGVGPNQPQHF
J gene: TRBJ2-7; D gene: TRBD2; clone size: NA; V gene: TRBV7-2; CDR3 DNA: TGTGCCAGCAGCCATACTAGCGGGAGTTCCTACGAGCAGTACTTC; CDR3 protein: CASSHTSGSSYEQYF
J gene: TRBJ2-1; D gene: NA; clone size: NA; V gene: TRBV7-8; CDR3 DNA: TGTGCCAGCAGCGTGCAGGGGTGGGATGAGCAGTTCTTC; CDR3 protein: CASSVQGWDEQFF
J gene: TRBJ1-3; D gene: NA; clone size: NA; V gene: TRBV10-3; CDR3 DNA: TGTGCCATCAGTGAAGTAGCACCCGTCGGGGGGAACACCATATATTTT; CDR3 protein: CAISEVAPVGGNTIYF
J gene: TRBJ2-3; D gene: TRBD1; clone size: once; V gene: TRBV19; CDR3 DNA: TGTGCCAGTAGTACACGACAGGGCAGCACAGATACGCAGTATTTT; CDR3 protein: CASSTRQGSTDTQYF
J gene: TRBJ2-7; D gene: TRBD1; clone size: NA; V gene: TRBV4-3; CDR3 DNA: TGCGCCAGCAGCCAAGCCCTAACAGGGGGCGCCTACGAGCAGTACTTC; CDR3 protein: CASSQALTGGAYEQYF
J gene: TRBJ2-3; D gene: TRBD1; clone size: NA; V gene: TRBV27; CDR3 DNA: TGTGCCAGCGGTGAAACCGGGACAGAGAGCACAGATACGCAGTATTTT; CDR3 protein: CASGETGTESTDTQYF
J gene: TRBJ2-5; D gene: NA; clone size: NA; V gene: TRBV6-1; CDR3 DNA: TGTGCCAGCAGCCCGACTGGGGGGATGCAGTACTTC; CDR3 protein: CASSPTGGMQYF